This TCR beta chain was retrieved from a study of T cell repertoires in cytomegalovirus infection. Study background: It can be stated that public TCR beta signatures indicated CMV infection as well as a matching HLA type. Study observations and caveats: CMV carriers having the relevant HLA were flagged by cumulative public TCR beta family frequency. Dominating the ex vivo response were HLA-C-restricted CMV-specific TCR beta clonotypes.

Turning to this clonotype: No antigen is known for it.

This CDR3 comprises 13 residues. Germline CDR1 is LNHDA and CDR2 is SQIVND (reference sequence). V lost 6 bases, J lost 2 bases, and 4 bases stayed unmatched. From the reads, TCRdb called clonotypes with MiXCR, one entry per CDR3 protein. The repertoire includes approximately 140,000 distinct CDR3 sequences, roughly a quarter of them detected once, and roughly 35% sits in the top ten. Sequenced input: PBMCs, sequenced either directly or after in vitro stimulation (not recorded which). This TCR was sampled from a human donor in good health (CMV status not recorded). Some clones in this sample may be carry-over from other donors' samples. The J gene is TRBJ2-7, the V gene TRBV19; 7 nucleotides agree with TRBD1. The CDR3: CASRGTAPYEQYF. For the CDR3, the DNA is TGTGCCAGTAGGGGGACAGCACCCTACGAGCAGTACTTC. The full variable domain, rest sourced from reference TRBV19 and TRBJ2-7, is DGGITQSPKYLFRKEGQNVTLSCEQNLNHDAMYWYRQDPGQGLRLIYYSQIVNDFQKGDIAEGYSVSREKKESFPLTVTSAQKNPTAFYLCASRGTAPYEQYFGPGTRLTVT.